This passage covers 5 T cell receptor beta chains from one sample sequenced in a study of cytomegalovirus exposure and HLA in healthy donors. Primers for the PCR totalled 60 Vbeta and 13 Jbeta. The data were produced by immunoSEQ multiplex PCR, yet TCRdb's version contains in-frame clones alone and is incomplete. The repertoire table contains over 100,000 clones. Material for sequencing was PBMCs. All receptors come from a woman in her 40s in good health and CMV-seropositive.

The rearrangement links TRBV7-2 to TRBJ2-7; TRBD2 might be the D (7 bases). The V and J ends lost 5 bases and 4 bases respectively, with 18 bases between them. This CDR3 is built from 15 residues. Germline V gene data show CDR1 as SGHTA and CDR2 as FQGNSA. CDR3 in amino acids: CASSLGGGAFYEQYF. CDR3 sequence (DNA): TGTGCCAGCAGCCTGGGCGGGGGCGCATTTTACGAGCAGTACTTC.

The gene calls are TRBV5-1 and TRBJ2-2; 8 positions agree with TRBD2. Germline CDR1 SGHRS, CDR2 YFSETQ. The CDR3 sequence is 14 residues long. Losses at the gene ends were 2 bases for V and 5 bases for J; bases not matched to a gene: 2. The CDR3 coding sequence is TGCGCCAGCAGCTTACTAGCGGAGACCGGGGAGCTGTTTTTT. Amino acids: CASSLLAETGELFF.

This chain connects TRBV30 to TRBJ1-2; 8 bases match TRBD1. V dropped 4 bases and J dropped 8; count of bases not matched to a gene: 9. The CDR3 covers 13 residues. Germline V gene data show CDR1 as GTSNPN and CDR2 as SVGIG (reference sequence). CDR3 loop: CAWMDRDLRGYTF. The CDR3 DNA reads TGTGCCTGGATGGACAGGGATTTGAGGGGCTACACCTTC.

This chain connects TRBV19 to TRBJ2-4, with TRBD1 identical over 7 bases. Unmatched junction bases numbered 4, after V lost 3 bases and J lost 2 bases. The CDR3 runs to 15 residues. Per germline, CDR1 LNHDA and CDR2 SQIVND (reference sequence). The CDR3 DNA reads TGTGCCAGTAGTATTAGGGGGCCAACCAAAAACATTCAGTACTTC. Its protein is CASSIRGPTKNIQYF.

Here the CDR3 reads CASSRKTGPDTQYF. The DNA of the CDR3 is TGTGCCAGCAGCCGGAAGACAGGTCCAGATACGCAGTATTTT. The rearrangement joins TRBV14 to TRBJ2-3; D is possibly TRBD1 (6 bases). Trimming removed 4 bases from V and 4 bases from J, with 12 bases in between. The CDR3 runs 14 residues. The germline CDR1 and CDR2 sequences are SGHDN and FVKESK.